Each of the 30 T cell receptor beta chains below was sequenced from the same sample in a study of blood T cell repertoires in COVID-19. This table comes from immunoSEQ multiplex PCR, and its TCRdb copy is limited to in-frame clones, with some not included. The sample records more than 300,000 clones, around 86% being singletons. The sequencing sample was made of peripheral blood. Every receptor here comes from a woman in her forties or fifties with acute or convalescent COVID-19.

The sample holds one count of this clone. The V call is TRBV2, the J call TRBJ2-5; tentatively, D is TRBD2 (6 bases). Trimming pared 2 bases from V and 2 bases from J, leaving 12 bases between. The CDR3 loop spans 15 amino acids. The germline CDR1 and CDR2 sequences are SNHLY and FYNNEI. CDR3 DNA sequence: TGTGCCAGCAGTGAACGGGAGATGGGGCAAGAGACCCAGTACTTC. Translated: CASSEREMGQETQYF.

The CDR3 region is CASSRNQGEAFF. CDR3 sequence (DNA): TGTGCCAGCAGCCGTAACCAGGGAGAAGCTTTCTTT. This chain uses TRBV28 with TRBJ1-1; maybe TRBD1 (5 bases). CDR3 length equals 12 residues. The V gene's germline CDR1 is MDHEN and CDR2 SYDVKM. V lost 6 bases, J lost 8 bases, and 13 bases lay in between.

The V and J genes are TRBV5-1 and TRBJ1-4, with 11 nucleotides matching TRBD1. This CDR3 contains 14 residues. Germline trimming cut 3 bases from V and 6 bases from J; bases unmatched to any gene: 1. Germline CDR1 reads SGHRS; CDR2 reads YFSETQ. The CDR3 DNA sequence: TGCGCCAGCAGCTCGGGACAGGGGGATGAAAAACTGTTTTTT. It is translated as CASSSGQGDEKLFF. Looking up the rest from reference TRBV5-1 and TRBJ1-4 gives the full variable domain: KAGVTQTPRYLIKTRGQQVTLSCSPISGHRSVSWYQQTPGQGLQFLFEYFSETQRNKGNFPGRFSGRQFSNSRSEMNVSTLELGDSALYLCASSSGQGDEKLFFGSGTQLSVL.

The table lists this clone with a few counts. The chain is built from TRBV29-1 and TRBJ2-7; perhaps TRBD1 as D (5 bases). V lost 3 bases, J lost 2 bases, and 14 bases lay in between. Per germline, CDR1 SQVTM and CDR2 ANQGSEA. CDR3 length: 14 amino acids. The CDR3 sequence is CSVDRVVRPYEQYF. CDR3 DNA sequence: TGCAGCGTTGACAGGGTAGTCCGTCCCTACGAGCAGTACTTC.

This chain links TRBV29-1 with TRBJ1-2, with 7 positions matching TRBD1. Germline lookup yields CDR1 SQVTM and CDR2 ANQGSEA. After removal of 4 bases from V and 0 bases from J, the junction contained 5 bases not matched to a gene. The CDR3 has 14 residues. CDR3 sequence (DNA): TGCAGCGTTGCGGGACAGTTCCCTAACTATGGCTACACCTTC. Translated: CSVAGQFPNYGYTF. The full variable domain, in which reference TRBV29-1 and TRBJ1-2 provide the parts outside the CDR3, is SAVISQKPSRDICQRGTSLTIQCQVDSQVTMMFWYRQQPGQSLTLIATANQGSEATYESGFVIDKFPISRPNLTFSTLTVSNMSPEDSSIYLCSVAGQFPNYGYTFGSGTRLTVV.

The CDR3 here is CASSLDTPEAFF. The CDR3 DNA follows: TGTGCCAGCAGCCTAGATACTCCTGAAGCTTTCTTT. V and J are TRBV6-6 and TRBJ1-1; D ambiguous. CDR1 and CDR2 from the germline V gene are MNHNY and SVGAGI (reference sequence). This CDR3 contains 12 residues. Deletions cut 6 bases from V and 6 bases from J, with 11 bases between.

This chain's CDR3 is CASSPTGGNSPLHF. The CDR3 DNA reads TGTGCCAGCAGCCCCACAGGGGGGAATTCACCCCTCCACTTT. The chain links TRBV7-3 to TRBJ1-6; 8 bases line up with TRBD1. Germline lookup yields CDR1 SGHTA and CDR2 FQGTGA. V lost 5 bases, J lost 7 bases, and 4 bases stayed unmatched. The CDR3 totals 14 residues.

V usage is TRBV19 and J usage is TRBJ2-7, with TRBD1 identical over 8 bases. Trimming cost V 3 bases and J 3 bases; bases outside gene matches: 7. Germline V CDR1 and CDR2: LNHDA, SQIVND (reference sequence). The CDR3 length is 15 residues. The CDR3 region has the DNA TGTGCCAGTAGTATGAAAACAGGGGGTGTCTACGAGCAGTACTTC. Translated, it gives CASSMKTGGVYEQYF.

The gene calls are TRBV5-1 and TRBJ2-1; possibly TRBD2 for D (6 bases). The CDR3 runs 18 residues. The germline V and J ends were trimmed by 4 bases and 0 bases, with 20 bases remaining between them. Germline CDR1 and CDR2: SGHRS and YFSETQ. CDR3 nucleotides: TGCGCCAGCAGCACCCCCGAGTTCCGGGAGAGCTCCTACAATGAGCAGTTCTTC. Translating it yields CASSTPEFRESSYNEQFF.

The rearrangement uses TRBV7-6 and TRBJ2-7, with 9 bases lining up with TRBD2. The CDR3 has 15 amino acids. V shed 1 base, J shed 4 bases, and the junction held 5 bases outside the gene matches. Germline V gene lookup returns CDR1 SGHVS and CDR2 FNYEAQ. This CDR3 reads CASSLVASGIYEQYF. The CDR3 DNA sequence: TGTGCCAGCAGCTTAGTAGCTAGCGGGATATACGAGCAGTACTTC. Drawing the rest from reference TRBV7-6 and TRBJ2-7, the complete variable domain is GAGVSQSPRYKVTKRGQDVALRCDPISGHVSLYWYRQALGQGPEFLTYFNYEAQQDKSGLPNDRFSAERPEGSISTLTIQRTEQRDSAMYRCASSLVASGIYEQYFGPGTRLTVT.

The chain employs TRBV4-1 and TRBJ2-1; possibly TRBD1 for D (5 bases). Trimming left V 1 base short and J 5 bases short, with 12 bases between. The germline V gene encodes CDR1 MGHRA and CDR2 YSYEKL. This CDR3 contains 15 residues. CDR3 sequence (DNA): TGCGCCAGCAGCCAAGGGACATTTTTAAACAATGAGCAGTTCTTC. It codes for CASSQGTFLNNEQFF.

The rearrangement links TRBV7-9 to TRBJ2-2; 8 bases line up with TRBD2. This CDR3 is 16 amino acids long. Germline V gene lookup returns CDR1 SEHNR and CDR2 FQNEAQ (reference sequence). Unmatched junction bases numbered 6, after V lost 5 bases and J lost 1 base. CDR3 coding DNA: TGTGCCAGCAGCGCGAAGGGACTAGTGAACACCGGGGAGCTGTTTTTT. It yields the protein CASSAKGLVNTGELFF.

CDR3 DNA: TGTGCCAGCTCATGGGGCGACCTTAACTCCTACGAGCAGTACTTC. Its translation: CASSWGDLNSYEQYF. The chain uses TRBV18 and TRBJ2-7; maybe TRBD1 (5 bases). The germline gives CDR1 KGHSH, CDR2 LQKENI. The V end was cut by 5 bases, the J end by 0 bases, with 14 bases between. The CDR3 totals 15 residues.

The gene calls are TRBV5-4 and TRBJ2-5; 8 bases are shared with TRBD1. Per the germline V gene, CDR1 is SGHNT and CDR2 is YYREEE (reference sequence). Trimming removed 3 bases from V and 3 bases from J; junction bases left unmatched: 4. CDR3 length: 14 residues. The CDR3 spells CASSSPTGEETQYF. The CDR3 DNA follows: TGTGCCAGCAGCTCACCGACAGGGGAAGAGACCCAGTACTTC.

This clone appeared once. V gene TRBV5-4 combines with J gene TRBJ1-2; perhaps TRBD1 as D (5 bases). CDR1 is SGHNT, CDR2 YYREEE, per germline (reference sequence). The V end lost 5 bases, the J end lost 2 bases, and 13 bases lay between the germline ends. The CDR3 extends over 14 amino acids. The CDR3 protein is CASRLLSGNYGYTF. The CDR3 DNA reads TGTGCCAGCAGACTCCTCTCAGGGAACTATGGCTACACCTTC.

The CDR3 protein is CASSSRNDYGYTF. Written as DNA, the CDR3 is TGTGCCAGCAGTTCCAGGAACGACTATGGCTACACCTTC. This chain joins TRBV27 and TRBJ1-2; D unresolved. With 4 bases removed from V and 3 bases from J, the gap between germline ends came to 9 bases. This CDR3 contains 13 residues. The germline V gene has CDR1 MNHEY and CDR2 SMNVEV (reference sequence).

This chain connects TRBV11-2 to TRBJ2-3; D is unclear. Trimming shortened V by 2 bases and J by 2 bases, and 5 bases separated the two germline ends. This CDR3 comprises 13 residues. Germline assignment: CDR1 SGHAT and CDR2 FQNNGV. In DNA, the CDR3 is TGTGCCAGCAGCTTACAGTACACAGATACGCAGTATTTT. Translation: CASSLQYTDTQYF.

The V and J genes are TRBV28 and TRBJ2-5; 8 bases align to TRBD2. The CDR3 has 15 amino acids. Germline V gene data show CDR1 as MDHEN and CDR2 as SYDVKM. V shed 5 bases and J 1 base; nucleotides not matched to a gene: 6. The CDR3 DNA reads TGTGCCAGCAGTCCCGGGGGGGGAACCCAAGAGACCCAGTACTTC. It specifies CASSPGGGTQETQYF.

The V gene is TRBV27, the J gene TRBJ2-3; tentatively, D is TRBD1 (5 bases). V lost 2 bases to trimming and J lost 2 bases, with 14 bases between them. Germline lookup yields CDR1 MNHEY and CDR2 SMNVEV (reference sequence). The CDR3 runs to 16 residues. CDR3 bases: TGTGCCAGCAGTTTACTAGGGCAGGGTTACACAGATACGCAGTATTTT. This encodes CASSLLGQGYTDTQYF.

This clone was observed a handful of times. The genes are TRBV28 and TRBJ1-2, with TRBD1 matching over 8 bases. There are 13 residues in the CDR3. Germline values: CDR1 MDHEN, CDR2 SYDVKM. V trimming: 8 bases; J trimming: 7 bases; junction bases outside the gene matches: 9. The CDR3 sequence: CASVIQGAVGYTF. The CDR3 bases are TGTGCCAGCGTCATCCAGGGGGCGGTTGGCTACACCTTC.

The J gene is TRBJ1-1, the V gene TRBV11-2, with a tentative D call TRBD1 (5 bases). This CDR3 region has 17 residues. The V gene's germline CDR1 is SGHAT and CDR2 FQNNGV. V gave up 4 bases and J gave up 7 bases, with 25 bases separating them. The CDR3 DNA is TGTGCCAGCAGCTCAACCAAGGGGAGCGGGAGCCCCAATGAAGCTTTCTTT. Its protein is CASSSTKGSGSPNEAFF.

The J gene is TRBJ1-1, the V gene TRBV5-1, with a weak D call TRBD1 (6 bases). The V end lost 3 bases, the J end lost 1 base, and 7 bases lay between the germline ends. The length of the CDR3 is 13 residues. Germline V gene sequence: CDR1 SGHRS, CDR2 YFSETQ. CDR3 amino acids: CASSSGQNTEAFF. In nucleotides, the CDR3 is TGCGCCAGCAGCTCGGGACAGAACACTGAAGCTTTCTTT.

V is TRBV7-9 and J is TRBJ2-7, with D perhaps matching TRBD2 (5 bases). CDR3 length: 13 amino acids. Germline CDR1 SEHNR, CDR2 FQNEAQ (reference sequence). Between the trimmed V and J ends, which lost 10 bases and 2 bases, there was a span of 15 bases. The CDR3 nucleotides read TGTGCCACCTCCGAGGGTATAGCCTACGAGCAGTACTTC. Amino acid sequence: CATSEGIAYEQYF.

V and J are TRBV15 and TRBJ2-3, with 9 bases matching TRBD1. This CDR3 comprises 13 residues. Germline CDR1 and CDR2: LNHNV and YYDKDF (reference sequence). The V and J ends lost 3 bases and 5 bases, in that order; junction bases with no gene match: 0. The CDR3 DNA reads TGTGCCACCAGCAGGACAGGGGGAGATACGCAGTATTTT. This gives the protein CATSRTGGDTQYF.

The J gene is TRBJ2-7, the V gene TRBV19; 8 bases agree with TRBD2. The CDR3 totals 16 residues. The V gene end was trimmed by 7 bases and the J gene end by 5 bases; junction bases not matched to a gene: 16. The germline CDR1 and CDR2 sequences are LNHDA and SQIVND (reference sequence). Here the CDR3 reads CASIGTAAGEGHEQYF. CDR3 DNA sequence: TGTGCCAGTATAGGTACCGCAGCGGGAGAGGGCCACGAGCAGTACTTC.

V and J are TRBV7-8 and TRBJ1-3; D gene ambiguous. This CDR3 contains 15 residues. V dropped 5 bases and J dropped 3 bases, with 14 bases sitting between them. The germline CDR1 and CDR2 sequences are SGHVS and FQNEAQ. CDR3 sequence reads: CASSPWGDGGNTIYF. In DNA form, the CDR3 reads TGTGCCAGCAGCCCGTGGGGAGACGGTGGAAACACCATATATTTT.

The V call is TRBV28, the J call TRBJ2-7, with D perhaps TRBD1 (5 bases). Germline CDR1 MDHEN, CDR2 SYDVKM. The V end lost 5 bases, the J end lost 4 bases, and 18 bases lay between the germline ends. There are 15 residues in the CDR3. The chain's CDR3 is CASSSYQGVLYEQYF. The CDR3 coding sequence is TGTGCCAGCAGTAGTTACCAGGGCGTCCTTTACGAGCAGTACTTC. Variable domain in full (rest from reference TRBV28 and TRBJ2-7): DVKVTQSSRYLVKRTGEKVFLECVQDMDHENMFWYRQDPGLGLRLIYFSYDVKMKEKGDIPEGYSVSREKKERFSLILESASTNQTSMYLCASSSYQGVLYEQYFGPGTRLTVT.

CDR3 coding DNA: TGTGCCAGCAGCTGGGCAGGGGACTACGAGCAGTACTTC. As protein: CASSWAGDYEQYF. The chain has TRBV11-3 and TRBJ2-7; D might be TRBD1 (6 bases). The CDR3 consists of 13 residues. The germline V and J ends were trimmed by 4 bases and 3 bases, with 10 bases remaining between them. Germline loops: CDR1 SGHNT, CDR2 YENEEA.

This clone came up once. V is TRBV21-1 and J is TRBJ2-2; the DNA was not used to check the table's D call, TRBD2. TRBV21-1 is marked as a pseudogene. CDR3 size: 16 residues. This CDR3 is CASSTPPGVGTGELFF. In DNA form, the CDR3 reads TGTGCCAGCAGCACCCCCCCGGGGGTCGGGACCGGGGAGCTGTTTTTT.

The chain is built from TRBV28 and TRBJ2-7; TRBD1 agrees at 8 bases. Losses at the gene ends were 4 bases for V and 5 bases for J; bases not matched to a gene: 10. Germline lookup yields CDR1 MDHEN and CDR2 SYDVKM. This CDR3 comprises 15 residues. This chain's CDR3 is CASSSPGQAYHEQYF. In nucleotides, the CDR3 is TGTGCCAGCAGTTCGCCGGGACAGGCTTATCACGAGCAGTACTTC.